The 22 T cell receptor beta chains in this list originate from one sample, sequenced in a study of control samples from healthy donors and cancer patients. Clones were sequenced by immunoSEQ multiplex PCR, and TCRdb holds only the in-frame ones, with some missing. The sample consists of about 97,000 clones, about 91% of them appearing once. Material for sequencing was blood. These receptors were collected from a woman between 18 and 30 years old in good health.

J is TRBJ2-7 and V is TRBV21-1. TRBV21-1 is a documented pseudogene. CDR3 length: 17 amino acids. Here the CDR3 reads CASSKESWAERTYEQYF. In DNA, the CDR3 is TGTGCCAGCAGCAAAGAATCTTGGGCGGAGAGAACCTACGAGCAGTACTTC.

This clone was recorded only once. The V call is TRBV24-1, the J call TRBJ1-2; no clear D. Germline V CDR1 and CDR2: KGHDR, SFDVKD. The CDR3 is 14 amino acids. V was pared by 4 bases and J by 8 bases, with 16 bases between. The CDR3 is CATSDPGSSRGYTF. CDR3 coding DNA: TGTGCCACCAGTGACCCCGGGAGTTCCCGGGGCTACACCTTC.

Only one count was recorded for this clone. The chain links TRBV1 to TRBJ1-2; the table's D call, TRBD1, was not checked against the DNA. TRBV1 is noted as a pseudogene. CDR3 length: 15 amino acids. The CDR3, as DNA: TGCACCAGCAGCCAAGACCGTTCAGGGGGCTCTGGCTACACCTTC. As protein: CTSSQDRSGGSGYTF.

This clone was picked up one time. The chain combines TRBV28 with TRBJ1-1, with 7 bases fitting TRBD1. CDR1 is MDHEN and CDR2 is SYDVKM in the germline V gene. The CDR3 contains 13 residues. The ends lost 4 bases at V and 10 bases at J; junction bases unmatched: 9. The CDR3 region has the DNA TGTGCCAGCAGTTCCCCAGACAGGGAGCGAGCTTTCTTT. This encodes CASSSPDRERAFF.

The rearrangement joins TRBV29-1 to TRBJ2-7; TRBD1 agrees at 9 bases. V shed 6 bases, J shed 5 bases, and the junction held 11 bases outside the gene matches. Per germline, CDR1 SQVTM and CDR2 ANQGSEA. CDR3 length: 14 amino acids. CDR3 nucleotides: TGCAGCGTGGCGAGTTGGGACAGGGTACACGAGCAGTACTTC. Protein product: CSVASWDRVHEQYF.

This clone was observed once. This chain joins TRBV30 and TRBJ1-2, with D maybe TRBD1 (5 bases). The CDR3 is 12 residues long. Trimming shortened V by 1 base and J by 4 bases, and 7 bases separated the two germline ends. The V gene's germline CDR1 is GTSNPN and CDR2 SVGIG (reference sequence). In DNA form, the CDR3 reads TGTGCCTGGAGTGGGGGGGGCTATGGCTACACCTTC. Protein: CAWSGGGYGYTF.

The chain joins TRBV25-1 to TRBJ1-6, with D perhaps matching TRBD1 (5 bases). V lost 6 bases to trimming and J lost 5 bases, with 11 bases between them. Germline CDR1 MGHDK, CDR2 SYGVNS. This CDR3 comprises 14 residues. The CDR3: CASRAGTDNSPLHF. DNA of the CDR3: TGTGCCAGCAGAGCCGGGACCGATAATTCACCCCTCCACTTT. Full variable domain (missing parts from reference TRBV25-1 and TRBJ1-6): EADIYQTPRYLVIGTGKKITLECSQTMGHDKMYWYQQDPGMELHLIHYSYGVNSTEKGDLSSESTVSRIRTEHFPLTLESARPSHTSQYLCASRAGTDNSPLHFGNGTRLTVT.

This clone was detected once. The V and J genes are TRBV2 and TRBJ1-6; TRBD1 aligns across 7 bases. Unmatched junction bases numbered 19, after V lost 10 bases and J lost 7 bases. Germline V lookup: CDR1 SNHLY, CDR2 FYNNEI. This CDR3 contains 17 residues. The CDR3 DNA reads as TGTGCCACCAGGTTTGGGTTTCAGGGACAGATAAATTCACCCCTCCACTTT. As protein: CATRFGFQGQINSPLHF.

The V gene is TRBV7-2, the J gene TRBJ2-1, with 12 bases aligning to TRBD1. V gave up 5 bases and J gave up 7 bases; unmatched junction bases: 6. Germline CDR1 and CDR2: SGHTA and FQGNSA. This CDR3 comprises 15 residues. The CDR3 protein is CASSVGQGATNEQFF. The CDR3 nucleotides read TGTGCCAGCAGCGTGGGACAGGGGGCGACTAATGAGCAGTTCTTC.

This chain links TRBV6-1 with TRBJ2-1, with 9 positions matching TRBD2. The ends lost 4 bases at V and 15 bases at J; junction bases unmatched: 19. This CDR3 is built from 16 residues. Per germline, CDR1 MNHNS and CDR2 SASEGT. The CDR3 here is CASSAGLGGGAQVLFF. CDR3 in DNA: TGTGCCAGCAGTGCCGGACTTGGCGGGGGGGCCCAGGTCCTGTTCTTC.

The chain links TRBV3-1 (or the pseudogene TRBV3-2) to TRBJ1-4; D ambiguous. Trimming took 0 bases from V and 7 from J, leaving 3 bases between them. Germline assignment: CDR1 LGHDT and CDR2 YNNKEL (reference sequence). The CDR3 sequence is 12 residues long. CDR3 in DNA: TGTGCCAGCAGCCAAGATTTTGAAAAACTGTTTTTT. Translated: CASSQDFEKLFF.

The chain's CDR3 is CASLTNYGYTF. In DNA form, the CDR3 reads TGTGCCAGCTTGACTAACTATGGCTACACCTTC. This chain joins TRBV12-3 or TRBV12-4 and TRBJ1-2; no reliable D call. The CDR3 length is 11 residues. V was cut by 8 bases and J by 0 bases, with 4 bases left in between.

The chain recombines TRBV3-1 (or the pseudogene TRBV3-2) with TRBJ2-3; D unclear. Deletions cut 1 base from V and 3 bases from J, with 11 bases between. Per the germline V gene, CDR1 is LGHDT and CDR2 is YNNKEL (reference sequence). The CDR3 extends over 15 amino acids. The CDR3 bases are TGTGCCAGCAGCCAAGGACCCGTTGTGACAGATACGCAGTATTTT. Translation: CASSQGPVVTDTQYF.

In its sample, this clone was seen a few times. The CDR3 region is CASSQGASYEQYF. The DNA for the CDR3 is TGTGCCAGCAGCCAAGGAGCTAGCTACGAGCAGTACTTC. The rearrangement links TRBV3-1 (or the pseudogene TRBV3-2) to TRBJ2-7, with D unclear. From germline, CDR1 is LGHDT and CDR2 YNNKEL (reference sequence). V shed 1 base and J shed 3 bases, with 7 bases lying between them. The CDR3 length is 13 residues.

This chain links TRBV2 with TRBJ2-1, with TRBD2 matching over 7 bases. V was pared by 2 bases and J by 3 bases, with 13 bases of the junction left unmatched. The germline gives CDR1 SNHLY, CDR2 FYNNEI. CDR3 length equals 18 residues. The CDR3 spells CASSELAEDRYRYNEQFF. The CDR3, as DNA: TGTGCCAGCAGTGAACTAGCGGAAGACCGATACCGCTACAATGAGCAGTTCTTC.

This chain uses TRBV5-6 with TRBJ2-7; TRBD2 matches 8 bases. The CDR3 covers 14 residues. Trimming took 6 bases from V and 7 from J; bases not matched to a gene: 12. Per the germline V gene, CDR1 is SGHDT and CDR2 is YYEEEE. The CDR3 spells CASTPRGRRLEQYF. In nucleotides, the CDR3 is TGTGCCAGCACCCCCCGCGGGAGGAGGTTGGAGCAGTACTTC.

The CDR3 coding sequence is TGCGCCAGCAGCCAAGGTGGGCTCATGAACACTGAAGCTTTCTTT. Translating gives CASSQGGLMNTEAFF. The rearrangement joins TRBV4-3 to TRBJ1-1; no clear D gene. This CDR3 has 15 residues. Per the germline V gene, CDR1 is LGHNA and CDR2 is YSLEER. The V and J ends lost 1 base and 0 bases respectively, with 9 bases between them.

CDR3 sequence: CASSPPLGELFF. As DNA, the CDR3 is TGTGCCAGCAGTCCACCACTCGGGGAGCTGTTTTTT. This chain links TRBV12-3 or TRBV12-4 with TRBJ2-2; D not resolved. The ends were cut back, 5 bases at V and 7 bases at J, with 8 bases in the middle. There are 12 residues in the CDR3.

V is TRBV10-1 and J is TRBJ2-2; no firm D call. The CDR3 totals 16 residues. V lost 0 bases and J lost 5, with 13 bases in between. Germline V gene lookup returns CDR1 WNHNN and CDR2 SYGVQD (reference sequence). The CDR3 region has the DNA TGCGCCAGCAGTGAGTCGGTGACCCGGAGTACCGGGGAGCTGTTTTTT. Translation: CASSESVTRSTGELFF.

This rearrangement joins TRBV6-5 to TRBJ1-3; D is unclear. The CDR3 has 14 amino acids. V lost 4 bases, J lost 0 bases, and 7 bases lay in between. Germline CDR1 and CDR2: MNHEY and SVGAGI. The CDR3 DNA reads TGTGCCAGCAGTTCCGGCCTCTCTGGAAACACCATATATTTT. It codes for CASSSGLSGNTIYF.

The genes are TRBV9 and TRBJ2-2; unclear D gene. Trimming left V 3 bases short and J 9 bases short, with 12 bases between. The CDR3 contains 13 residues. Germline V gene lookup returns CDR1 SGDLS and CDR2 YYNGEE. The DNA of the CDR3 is TGTGCCAGCAGCGAGGGATATCCCTGGGAGCTGTTTTTT. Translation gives CASSEGYPWELFF.

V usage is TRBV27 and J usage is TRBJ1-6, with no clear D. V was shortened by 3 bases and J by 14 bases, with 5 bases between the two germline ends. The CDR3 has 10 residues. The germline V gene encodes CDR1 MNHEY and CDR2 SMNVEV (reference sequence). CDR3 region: CASSFPSLHF. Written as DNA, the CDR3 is TGTGCCAGCAGTTTTCCCTCCCTCCACTTT.